This T cell receptor beta chain was sequenced during a study of cytomegalovirus exposure and HLA in healthy donors listed by TCRdb under 2017. Regarding the complete study: According to a later analysis, the roughly 120 validation repertoires were produced on the same platform as the roughly 600 repertoires of the first cohort. The study aimed to test whether signatures of past pathogen exposure could be identified by cataloging public T cell receptors. Besides the first cohort of roughly 700 subjects, a separate validation cohort made up of over 95 different subjects was used. The study combined high-throughput TCR immunosequencing, statistical association of individual TCRs with disease status, and machine learning to predict cytomegalovirus infection status.

The library relied on the immunoSEQ multiplex PCR assay. On the authors' methods: A statistical classification framework was developed to diagnose cytomegalovirus status using the catalog of TCR beta chain sequences. What TCRdb holds here is the immuneACCESS table cut down to in-frame rearrangements. Part of the clones is not present; checked against another copy, under half of the missing clones reflect an unresolved V gene, and the others are unexplained. The V and J calls and clone size are taken from that table; D and trimming were inferred from the DNA. The sample contains about 110,000 clones, approximately 86% of them found a single time. The ten largest clones represent over 3% of the sample. The donors belonged to the validation cohort of around 110 subjects, which was separate from the approximately 700-subject first cohort. Trimming costs V 0 bases and J 12 bases, and their ends lie 12 bases apart. CDR1 and CDR2 are read off the germline V gene (reference sequence) as LNHDA and SQIVND. The CDR3, from cysteine to phenylalanine, totals 13 residues. The DNA shown is the 39-base CDR3, in frame from base 1.

As concerns this clone: Its specific antigen is unknown. Base qualities are not at hand, and no much larger clone is one base apart.

General conclusions and limits of the study: According to the authors, the approach could potentially be generalized to other disease states and immunological phenotypes. In vitro tests confirmed that a few of the cytomegalovirus-associated TCR beta chains recognize cytomegalovirus antigens. While some public TCRs were present in many individuals, most TCR sequences turned up only very rarely across donors. A total of around 150 TCR beta chains were listed by the study as associated with cytomegalovirus. The classifier was reported to diagnose cytomegalovirus status with high specificity and sensitivity in both the original and validation cohorts. All 120 or so repertoires were used to score co-occurrence in the validation cohort in a later analysis, because that analysis had no HLA typing for the cohort. Subsequent analysis determined that TCRs grouped into clusters in the first cohort also showed a tendency toward co-occurrence across the 90 to 150 validation repertoires, and approximately 94% of cluster scores exceeded 0.

The sequence was collected from a woman between 18 and 29 years old in good health and CMV-seropositive. The receptor chain draws on TRBV19 and TRBJ2-1; confidence is insufficient to name the D gene. Sequencing was performed on PBMCs. The nucleotide sequence is given as TGTGCCAGTAGTATAGATCCCGCTACGGGGCAGTTCTTC. It translates as CASSIDPATGQFF.